This T cell receptor beta chain was captured in a study of CD8+CD57+ T cells in acquired aplastic anemia. Study at large: Sorting CD4+ and CD8+ cells gave DNA averaging approximately 3 ug. Study outcomes and limitations: Controls and patients did not differ significantly in CD8+ Simpson's diversity. The study identified roughly 31 CD8+ CDR3 sequences shared by patients and controls.

Profiling of TCR beta VDJ combinations and CDR3 sequences used genomic DNA as template. TCRdb re-analysed the reads in MiXCR, keeping a single row per CDR3 protein. The table records over 40,000 distinct CDR3 sequences, around 69% of them present only once. Germline CDR1 and CDR2: SNHLY and FYNNEI. This CDR3 has 14 amino acids. Germline trimming cut 8 bases from V and 3 bases from J; bases unmatched to any gene: 10. This clonotype has just a few counts. Its cognate antigen is unknown. The specimen sequenced was sorted CD4+, CD8+, or CD8+CD57+ T cells (not recorded which) from PBMCs. This clonotype was sampled from a human donor in good health, serving as a control. The chain carries TRBV2 and TRBJ2-7; 7 nucleotides match TRBD1. The CDR3 sequence: CASHIRTGNYEQYF. The CDR3 nucleotides are TGTGCCAGCCACATCCGGACAGGAAACTACGAGCAGTACTTC.